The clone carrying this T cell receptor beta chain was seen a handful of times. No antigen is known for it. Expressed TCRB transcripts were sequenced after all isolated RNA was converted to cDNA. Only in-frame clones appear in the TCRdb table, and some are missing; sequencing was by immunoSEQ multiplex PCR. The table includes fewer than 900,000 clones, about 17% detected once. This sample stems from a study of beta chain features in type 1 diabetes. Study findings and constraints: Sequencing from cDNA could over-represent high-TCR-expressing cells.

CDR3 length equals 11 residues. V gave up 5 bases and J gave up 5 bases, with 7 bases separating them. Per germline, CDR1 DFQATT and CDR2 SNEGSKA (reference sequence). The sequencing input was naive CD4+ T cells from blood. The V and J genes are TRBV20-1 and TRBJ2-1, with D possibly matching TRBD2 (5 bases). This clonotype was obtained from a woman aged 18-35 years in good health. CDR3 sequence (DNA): TGCAGTGCTCTGGAGGACAATGAGCAGTTCTTC. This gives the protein CSALEDNEQFF.